The 28 T cell receptor beta chains listed next were all sequenced from one sample in a study of T cell responses to AZD1222 COVID-19 vaccine. Generated by immunoSEQ multiplex PCR, the TCRdb table keeps only in-frame clones and is missing some. Of about 140,000 clones in the sample, around 90% were seen once. The sample consisted of peripheral blood, taken on day 0 of AZD1222 vaccination. These receptors came from an adult in good health.

The chain couples TRBV10-2 to TRBJ1-1; D might be TRBD1 (6 bases). This CDR3 has 16 amino acids. Trimming took 3 bases from V and 1 from J, leaving 15 bases between them. Germline assignment: CDR1 WSHSY and CDR2 SAAADI. CDR3 bases: TGCGCCAGCAGTGAAACCCAGGGACACAGGAACACTGAAGCTTTCTTT. Translation: CASSETQGHRNTEAFF.

V is TRBV15 and J is TRBJ1-6; D gene uncertain. Germline CDR1 LNHNV, CDR2 YYDKDF (reference sequence). Between the trimmed V and J ends, which lost 5 bases and 4 bases, there was a span of 3 bases. The CDR3 is made up of 12 amino acids. The CDR3 region is CATSGYNSPLHF. Here the CDR3 DNA reads TGTGCCACCAGCGGATATAATTCACCCCTCCACTTT.

V is TRBV28 and J is TRBJ1-2; D is possibly TRBD1 (5 bases). The CDR3 consists of 13 residues. V was shortened by 2 bases and J by 4 bases, with 8 bases between the two germline ends. The germline gives CDR1 MDHEN, CDR2 SYDVKM. CDR3 sequence: CASSLRGPYGYTF. The DNA of the CDR3 is TGTGCCAGCAGTTTAAGGGGACCCTATGGCTACACCTTC.

This clone was counted a single time. The rearrangement links TRBV9 to TRBJ1-3, with D hard to call. V was clipped by 2 bases and J by 0 bases, with 3 bases between them. This CDR3 is 13 amino acids long. Germline assignment: CDR1 SGDLS and CDR2 YYNGEE. The CDR3 DNA reads TGTGCCAGCAGCGTGAACTCTGGAAACACCATATATTTT. Its translation: CASSVNSGNTIYF.

V usage is TRBV28 and J usage is TRBJ1-1; a weak D match, TRBD1 (5 bases). CDR1 is MDHEN, CDR2 SYDVKM, per germline. The V and J ends lost 5 bases and 4 bases respectively, with 20 bases between them. The CDR3 consists of 16 residues. The CDR3 here is CASSPSGASLGTEAFF. The CDR3 bases are TGTGCCAGCAGTCCCTCCGGGGCGAGCCTAGGCACTGAAGCTTTCTTT.

V is TRBV28 and J is TRBJ1-1, with a possible D match to TRBD1 (5 bases). Between the trimmed V and J ends, which lost 5 bases and 9 bases, there was a span of 16 bases. The CDR3 contains 13 residues. Germline CDR1 is MDHEN and CDR2 is SYDVKM. The CDR3 protein is CASSDPGSGKAFF. CDR3 sequence (DNA): TGTGCCAGCAGTGACCCAGGGAGTGGAAAAGCTTTCTTT.

This clone occurred a few times. V is TRBV6-1 and J is TRBJ2-7, with D hard to call. CDR3 length: 14 amino acids. Germline V gives CDR1 MNHNS, CDR2 SASEGT. Trimming took off 2 bases at V and 3 bases at J, with 11 bases between the two ends. The CDR3 here is CASSESTASYEQYF. CDR3 sequence (DNA): TGTGCCAGCAGTGAAAGTACAGCCAGCTACGAGCAGTACTTC.

V is TRBV3-1 (or the pseudogene TRBV3-2) and J is TRBJ1-2; D may be TRBD1 (5 bases). The V end was cut by 8 bases, the J end by 2 bases, with 18 bases between. Per germline, CDR1 LGHDT and CDR2 YNNKEL (reference sequence). This CDR3 contains 15 residues. As DNA, the CDR3 is TGTGCCAGCCGTCTCTCGGGGGTGGGAAACTATGGCTACACCTTC. Translated, it gives CASRLSGVGNYGYTF.

V is TRBV11-2 and J is TRBJ2-6, with no clear D. V lost 5 bases to trimming and J lost 4 bases, with 15 bases between them. The germline gives CDR1 SGHAT, CDR2 FQNNGV. CDR3 length: 16 amino acids. The CDR3 coding sequence is TGTGCCAGCAGCCTTAGGGTAGTAATCGGGGCCAACGTCCTGACTTTC. It encodes CASSLRVVIGANVLTF.

The CDR3 region is CASSLWGDEQFF. CDR3 bases: TGTGCCAGCAGCTTATGGGGAGATGAGCAGTTCTTC. The rearrangement uses TRBV11-3 and TRBJ2-1, with D possibly being TRBD2 (5 bases). The V gene's germline CDR1 is SGHNT and CDR2 YENEEA. Trimming removed 2 bases at V and 8 bases at J, with 7 bases between. This CDR3 region has 12 residues. Looking up the rest from reference TRBV11-3 and TRBJ2-1 gives the full variable domain: EAGVVQSPRYKIIEKKQPVAFWCNPISGHNTLYWYLQNLGQGPELLIRYENEEAVDDSQLPKDRFSAERLKGVDSTLKIQPAELGDSAVYLCASSLWGDEQFFGPGTRLTVL.

V and J are TRBV9 and TRBJ1-1; D uncertain. From germline, CDR1 is SGDLS and CDR2 YYNGEE. Trimming removed 0 bases at V and 4 bases at J, with 7 bases between. CDR3 length: 13 amino acids. CDR3 protein: CASSVGRGTEAFF. As DNA, the CDR3 is TGTGCCAGCAGCGTAGGACGGGGCACTGAAGCTTTCTTT.

The V call is TRBV19, the J call TRBJ2-2; TRBD1 matches 10 bases. This CDR3 comprises 13 residues. V dropped 7 bases and J dropped 8; count of bases not matched to a gene: 4. The V gene's germline CDR1 is LNHDA and CDR2 SQIVND (reference sequence). The DNA of the CDR3 is TGTGCCAGTACTCGACAGGGGGCTGGGGAGCTGTTTTTT. The encoded protein is CASTRQGAGELFF.

CDR3: CASSQEVRVFHGYTF. CDR3 nucleotides: TGTGCCAGCAGCCAAGAGGTCAGGGTTTTCCATGGCTACACCTTC. V is TRBV3-1 (or the pseudogene TRBV3-2) and J is TRBJ1-2; D perhaps matches TRBD1 (5 bases). Germline assignment: CDR1 LGHDT and CDR2 YNNKEL (reference sequence). Trimming left V 0 bases short and J 6 bases short, with 14 bases between. This CDR3 is built from 15 residues.

This clone was detected many times. V and J are TRBV6-5 and TRBJ1-3; D is unclear. V lost 7 bases to trimming and J lost 0 bases, with 7 bases between them. CDR3 length equals 13 residues. Germline loops: CDR1 MNHEY, CDR2 SVGAGI. CDR3 DNA sequence: TGTGCCAGCACTGCCAGCTCTGGAAACACCATATATTTT. This codes for CASTASSGNTIYF.

J is TRBJ1-5 and V is TRBV5-8; 9 bases align to TRBD1. This CDR3 spans 16 amino acids. The germline CDR1 and CDR2 sequences are SGHTS and YDEGEE. The J segment lost 7 bases and the V segment lost 1 base, leaving 9 bases of the junction unmatched. Written as DNA, the CDR3 is TGTGCCAGCAGCTTGTGGGGACAGGGAGTCCCCCAGCCCCAGCATTTT. Residues: CASSLWGQGVPQPQHF.

This chain links TRBV2 with TRBJ2-5; 11 positions match TRBD2. Germline CDR1 reads SNHLY; CDR2 reads FYNNEI. Trimming at V came to 10 bases and at J to 4 bases, leaving 8 bases not matched to a gene. This CDR3 spans 14 amino acids. The CDR3 nucleotides are TGTGCCACCTCCGTTAGCGGGGGGGGAGAGACCCAGTACTTC. This sequence encodes CATSVSGGGETQYF.

The chain employs TRBV4-1 and TRBJ1-5; no clear D. Germline CDR1 MGHRA, CDR2 YSYEKL. V lost 3 bases and J lost 6, with 6 bases in between. The CDR3 extends over 12 amino acids. The CDR3 DNA reads as TGCGCCAGCAGCCAGGGGAGTCAGCCCCAGCATTTT. Translated, it gives CASSQGSQPQHF.

The gene calls are TRBV4-1 and TRBJ2-2; D call uncertain. The V gene lost 3 bases and the J gene lost 2 bases, with 10 bases spanning the gap. From germline, CDR1 is MGHRA and CDR2 YSYEKL. This CDR3 region has 15 residues. The CDR3 region is CASSHHTVNTGELFF. CDR3 bases: TGCGCCAGCAGCCACCACACAGTAAACACCGGGGAGCTGTTTTTT.

The V call is TRBV6-4, the J call TRBJ2-3; the D is unclear. Germline V lookup: CDR1 MRHNA, CDR2 SNTAGT. Trimming stripped 0 bases from V and 5 bases from J, with 3 bases between. CDR3 size: 12 residues. Here the CDR3 DNA reads TGTGCCAGCAGTGACTCGGGAGATACGCAGTATTTT. It is translated as CASSDSGDTQYF.

The chain uses TRBV7-2 and TRBJ1-4; a possible D gene is TRBD1 (6 bases). The CDR3 is made up of 15 amino acids. Germline V gene sequence: CDR1 SGHTA, CDR2 FQGNSA. Trimming shortened V by 5 bases and J by 6 bases, and 16 bases separated the two germline ends. CDR3 region: CASSRRGGGDEKLFF. The DNA for the CDR3 is TGTGCCAGCAGCCGCCGGGGGGGCGGGGATGAAAAACTGTTTTTT.

V and J are TRBV4-2 and TRBJ1-2, with D tentatively TRBD1 (6 bases). CDR3 size: 17 residues. V was pared by 0 bases and J by 6 bases, with 20 bases between. The V gene's germline CDR1 is LGHNA and CDR2 YNFKEQ. CDR3 coding DNA: TGTGCCAGCAGCCAAGATCAAGTGGGGGGCGCCAGGGATGGCTACACCTTC. Its translation: CASSQDQVGGARDGYTF.

V usage is TRBV5-4 and J usage is TRBJ2-7; 10 bases are shared with TRBD1. V lost 1 base to trimming and J lost 2 bases; unmatched junction nucleotides: 9. The CDR3 length is 17 residues. CDR1 is SGHNT and CDR2 is YYREEE in the germline V gene (reference sequence). The CDR3 reads CASSLSLRTGGAYEQYF. In DNA form, the CDR3 reads TGTGCCAGCAGCTTGTCCCTTAGGACAGGGGGGGCCTACGAGCAGTACTTC.

This clone was found once. This chain connects TRBV2 to TRBJ1-6; TRBD1 agrees at 9 bases. The CDR3 loop spans 16 amino acids. Trimming removed 8 bases from V and 5 bases from J; junction bases left unmatched: 10. CDR1 and CDR2 from the germline V gene are SNHLY and FYNNEI. The CDR3 spells CASARRTGVDNSPLHF. Here the CDR3 DNA reads TGTGCCAGCGCGAGACGGACAGGGGTCGATAATTCACCCCTCCACTTT.

The chain has TRBV27 and TRBJ1-1; tentative D call: TRBD1 (5 bases). Trimming pared 6 bases from V and 4 bases from J, leaving 21 bases between. Germline V gives CDR1 MNHEY, CDR2 SMNVEV (reference sequence). This CDR3 region has 16 residues. As DNA, the CDR3 is TGTGCCAGCAGCACACTACTTCAGGGTTGGGGCACTGAAGCTTTCTTT. Protein product: CASSTLLQGWGTEAFF.

The chain carries TRBV27 and TRBJ2-1; D call uncertain. CDR3 size: 15 residues. The germline CDR1 and CDR2 sequences are MNHEY and SMNVEV (reference sequence). V lost 3 bases to trimming and J lost 6 bases, with 15 bases between them. The chain's CDR3 is CASSFGVGLANEQFF. In nucleotides, the CDR3 is TGTGCCAGCAGTTTCGGAGTAGGATTGGCCAATGAGCAGTTCTTC.

The rearrangement uses TRBV4-1 and TRBJ1-2, with D uncertain. Trimming took 3 bases from V and 7 from J, leaving 15 bases between them. The CDR3 has 14 amino acids. Germline lookup yields CDR1 MGHRA and CDR2 YSYEKL. The CDR3 DNA sequence: TGCGCCAGCAGCCACGGCCAAGGAACTCGTGGCTACACCTTC. Its translation is CASSHGQGTRGYTF.

This chain uses TRBV6-5 with TRBJ1-1; D is uncertain. The length of the CDR3 is 15 residues. Trimming took off 7 bases at V and 5 bases at J, with 20 bases between the two ends. Germline loops: CDR1 MNHEY, CDR2 SVGAGI. The CDR3 here is CASTPRLALWTEAFF. DNA for the CDR3: TGTGCCAGCACCCCCCGGTTGGCCCTGTGGACTGAAGCTTTCTTT.

The gene calls are TRBV9 and TRBJ2-3, with 10 nucleotides matching TRBD2. Unmatched junction bases numbered 4, after V lost 1 base and J lost 2 bases. CDR3 length equals 16 residues. Germline assignment: CDR1 SGDLS and CDR2 YYNGEE. The CDR3 spells CASSVTSGAFTDTQYF. In DNA form, the CDR3 reads TGTGCCAGCAGCGTAACTAGCGGGGCCTTCACAGATACGCAGTATTTT.